Below are 3 T cell receptor beta chains sequenced from a single sample in a study of PD-1 blockade in classical Hodgkin lymphoma. Noted time point: cycle 4 day 1 (C4D1), after 6 weeks of nivolumab. The patients all showed relapse after autologous stem cell transplantation, while their brentuximab vedotin exposure varied. From thawed PBMCs, CD4+ T cells were purified using magnetic negative selection. Sequenced by immunoSEQ multiplex PCR; TCRdb stores in-frame clones only, minus some. This table has 25,000 to 35,000 clones, around 85% appearing once. Here the sequenced sample was CD4+ T cells from blood, taken before the fourth cycle of nivolumab. Source of these receptors: a human donor with classical Hodgkin lymphoma.

This clone was detected only once. This sequence joins TRBV28 and TRBJ2-3, with D tentatively TRBD1 (6 bases). V lost 7 bases and J lost 6, with 11 bases in between. There are 12 residues in the CDR3. Germline V gene lookup returns CDR1 MDHEN and CDR2 SYDVKM. Here the CDR3 reads CASTGVADTQYF. CDR3 DNA sequence: TGTGCCAGCACAGGGGTTGCGGATACGCAGTATTTT.

This chain joins TRBV7-2 and TRBJ1-1; D unclear. Germline CDR1 and CDR2: SGHTA and FQGNSA. This CDR3 comprises 13 residues. V lost 2 bases, J lost 1 base, and 5 bases lay in between. The CDR3 loop reads CASSLISNTEAFF. Here the CDR3 DNA reads TGTGCCAGCAGCTTAATATCGAACACTGAAGCTTTCTTT. The full variable domain, with the rest looked up from reference TRBV7-2 and TRBJ1-1, is GAGVSQSPSNKVTEKGKDVELRCDPISGHTALYWYRQSLGQGLEFLIYFQGNSAPDKSGLPSDRFSAERTGGSVSTLTIQRTQQEDSAVYLCASSLISNTEAFFGQGTRLTVV.

V and J are TRBV19 and TRBJ1-5; D uncertain. The germline V gene has CDR1 LNHDA and CDR2 SQIVND (reference sequence). With 4 bases removed from V and 6 bases from J, the gap between germline ends came to 16 bases. The CDR3 is 15 residues long. CDR3 coding DNA: TGTGCCAGTAGTACCTCCGAAATTTACGCTCAGCCCCAGCATTTT. This translates into CASSTSEIYAQPQHF.